A selection of T cell receptor beta chains follows, all from one sample in a study of blood T cell repertoires in COVID-19. The table came from immunoSEQ multiplex PCR; TCRdb's copy has only in-frame clones and leaves some out. The sample lists approximately 130,000 clones; about four fifths were seen once. Specimen: peripheral blood. The receptors originated from a man between 40 and 49 years old with active or convalescent COVID-19. CDR3s include the opening cysteine and the closing phenylalanine or tryptophan. The D gene is left open where the match is weak. Clone size is given for some rows only: seen once, a few or many times, or a class if the clone is expanded.

v_call: TRBV3-1/TRBV3-2
d_call: .
clone_size: .
cdr3_length: 15
j_call: TRBJ1-2
cdr3_aa: CASSQDGGAGYGYTF
cdr3_nt: TGTGCCAGCAGCCAAGATGGGGGCGCGGGCTATGGCTACACCTTC

v_call: TRBV6-5
d_call: .
clone_size: .
cdr3_length: 15
j_call: TRBJ1-4
cdr3_aa: CASSYSFATNEKLFF
cdr3_nt: TGTGCCAGCAGTTACTCATTCGCAACTAATGAAAAACTGTTTTTT

v_call: TRBV20-1
d_call: TRBD2
clone_size: .
cdr3_length: 11
j_call: TRBJ2-3
cdr3_aa: CSARLAAYEYF
cdr3_nt: TGCAGTGCTAGACTAGCGGCCTACGAGTATTTT

v_call: TRBV7-9
d_call: .
clone_size: few
cdr3_length: 14
j_call: TRBJ1-1
cdr3_aa: CASSSEGGAREAFF
cdr3_nt: TGTGCCAGCAGCTCCGAGGGAGGGGCTCGTGAAGCTTTCTTT

v_call: TRBV9
d_call: .
clone_size: .
cdr3_length: 14
j_call: TRBJ1-2
cdr3_aa: CASSPTGGNYGYTF
cdr3_nt: TGTGCCAGCAGTCCGACAGGAGGCAACTATGGCTACACCTTC

v_call: TRBV10-1
d_call: TRBD1
clone_size: .
cdr3_length: 14
j_call: TRBJ1-1
cdr3_aa: CASSGTGGRTEAFF
cdr3_nt: TGCGCCAGCAGTGGGACAGGGGGCAGAACTGAAGCTTTCTTT

v_call: TRBV6-6
d_call: TRBD1
clone_size: once
cdr3_length: 13
j_call: TRBJ2-3
cdr3_aa: CASMTGAADTQYF
cdr3_nt: TGTGCCAGCATGACAGGGGCGGCAGATACGCAGTATTTT

v_call: TRBV4-1
d_call: TRBD2
clone_size: once
cdr3_length: 18
j_call: TRBJ2-3
cdr3_aa: CASSPDPLAGGRTDTQYF
cdr3_nt: TGCGCCAGCAGCCCAGACCCACTAGCGGGGGGGAGGACAGATACGCAGTATTTT

v_call: TRBV7-8
d_call: .
clone_size: .
cdr3_length: 11
j_call: TRBJ2-1
cdr3_aa: CASSPQGRQFF
cdr3_nt: TGTGCCAGCAGCCCACAGGGTAGACAGTTCTTC

v_call: TRBV18
d_call: TRBD1
clone_size: .
cdr3_length: 12
j_call: TRBJ2-5
cdr3_aa: CASPGGFETQYF
cdr3_nt: TGTGCCAGCCCAGGGGGATTTGAGACCCAGTACTTC

v_call: TRBV7-2
d_call: TRBD1
clone_size: .
cdr3_length: 15
j_call: TRBJ1-5
cdr3_aa: CASSPVTGEHQPQHF
cdr3_nt: TGTGCCAGCAGCCCCGTGACAGGGGAGCATCAGCCCCAGCATTTT

v_call: TRBV25-1
d_call: .
clone_size: .
cdr3_length: 13
j_call: TRBJ1-5
cdr3_aa: CASSESSYQPQHF
cdr3_nt: TGTGCCAGCAGTGAATCGAGCTATCAGCCCCAGCATTTT

v_call: TRBV4-3
d_call: .
clone_size: .
cdr3_length: 15
j_call: TRBJ1-2
cdr3_aa: CASSQGLEQGYGYTF
cdr3_nt: TGCGCCAGCAGCCAAGGCCTTGAACAGGGTTATGGCTACACCTTC

v_call: TRBV23-1
d_call: .
clone_size: once
cdr3_length: 18
j_call: TRBJ1-1
cdr3_aa: CASSPSSGQGVKNTEAFF
cdr3_nt: TGCGCCAGCAGCCCTAGTTCAGGGCAGGGTGTAAAGAACACTGAAGCTTTCTTT

v_call: TRBV27
d_call: .
clone_size: .
cdr3_length: 14
j_call: TRBJ2-7
cdr3_aa: CASSFRAGAYEQYF
cdr3_nt: TGTGCCAGCAGTTTTAGAGCGGGTGCCTACGAGCAGTACTTC

v_call: TRBV5-1
d_call: .
clone_size: .
cdr3_length: 15
j_call: TRBJ2-2
cdr3_aa: CASSATGLGTGELFF
cdr3_nt: TGCGCCAGCAGCGCAACAGGGTTAGGAACCGGGGAGCTGTTTTTT

v_call: TRBV7-2
d_call: TRBD2
clone_size: .
cdr3_length: 16
j_call: TRBJ2-3
cdr3_aa: CASSSRLAGGPGTQYF
cdr3_nt: TGTGCCAGCAGCTCCCGACTAGCGGGGGGGCCGGGTACGCAGTATTTT

v_call: TRBV10-3
d_call: TRBD2
clone_size: .
cdr3_length: 18
j_call: TRBJ2-2
cdr3_aa: CAIRPPSGGAGGTGELFF
cdr3_nt: TGTGCCATCAGGCCCCCTAGCGGGGGGGCTGGGGGCACCGGGGAGCTGTTTTTT

v_call: TRBV27
d_call: .
clone_size: .
cdr3_length: 14
j_call: TRBJ2-5
cdr3_aa: CASSLYSGMETQYF
cdr3_nt: TGTGCCAGCAGTCTCTACTCAGGGATGGAGACCCAGTACTTC

v_call: TRBV3-1/TRBV3-2
d_call: TRBD1
clone_size: few
cdr3_length: 16
j_call: TRBJ1-2
cdr3_aa: CASSLYRDRAENGYTF
cdr3_nt: TGTGCCAGCAGCCTTTATAGGGACAGGGCGGAGAATGGCTACACCTTC

v_call: TRBV6-2/TRBV6-3
d_call: TRBD2
clone_size: .
cdr3_length: 15
j_call: TRBJ2-2
cdr3_aa: CASSILAGSTGELFF
cdr3_nt: TGTGCCAGCAGTATACTAGCGGGGAGCACCGGGGAGCTGTTTTTT

v_call: TRBV10-1
d_call: TRBD1
clone_size: few
cdr3_length: 14
j_call: TRBJ1-5
cdr3_aa: CASTGQGASQPQHF
cdr3_nt: TGCGCCAGCACAGGACAGGGGGCCAGTCAGCCCCAGCATTTT

v_call: TRBV5-1
d_call: .
clone_size: once
cdr3_length: 15
j_call: TRBJ1-6
cdr3_aa: CASSPQGFYNSPLHF
cdr3_nt: TGCGCCAGCAGCCCTCAGGGCTTCTATAATTCACCCCTCCACTTT

v_call: TRBV30
d_call: .
clone_size: few
cdr3_length: 12
j_call: TRBJ2-5
cdr3_aa: CAWKVGGETQYF
cdr3_nt: TGTGCCTGGAAGGTAGGGGGTGAGACCCAGTACTTC

v_call: TRBV7-6
d_call: .
clone_size: .
cdr3_length: 16
j_call: TRBJ2-7
cdr3_aa: CASSRRGGVGVYEQYF
cdr3_nt: TGTGCCAGCAGTAGGAGGGGGGGGGTCGGAGTCTACGAGCAGTACTTC

v_call: TRBV3-1/TRBV3-2
d_call: .
clone_size: .
cdr3_length: 16
j_call: TRBJ1-3
cdr3_aa: CASSQLQGTSGNTIYF
cdr3_nt: TGTGCCAGCAGCCAATTACAGGGAACATCTGGAAACACCATATATTTT

v_call: TRBV6-2/TRBV6-3
d_call: .
clone_size: .
cdr3_length: 11
j_call: TRBJ2-7
cdr3_aa: CASSLTYEQYF
cdr3_nt: TGTGCCAGCAGTTTAACCTACGAGCAGTACTTC

v_call: TRBV7-9
d_call: .
clone_size: .
cdr3_length: 12
j_call: TRBJ2-2
cdr3_aa: CASSSGAGELFF
cdr3_nt: TGTGCCAGCAGCTCAGGGGCCGGGGAGCTGTTTTTT

v_call: TRBV9
d_call: .
clone_size: .
cdr3_length: 14
j_call: TRBJ1-5
cdr3_aa: CASTRDIVNQPQHF
cdr3_nt: TGTGCCAGCACCAGAGACATAGTCAATCAGCCCCAGCATTTT

v_call: TRBV27
d_call: .
clone_size: .
cdr3_length: 15
j_call: TRBJ1-5
cdr3_aa: CASRPGRDSNQPQHF
cdr3_nt: TGTGCCAGCCGACCTGGGAGAGATAGCAATCAGCCCCAGCATTTT

v_call: TRBV7-9
d_call: .
clone_size: .
cdr3_length: 15
j_call: TRBJ1-4
cdr3_aa: CASSLAREGGEKLFF
cdr3_nt: TGTGCCAGCAGCTTAGCGCGGGAGGGAGGTGAAAAACTGTTTTTT

v_call: TRBV13
d_call: .
clone_size: .
cdr3_length: 12
j_call: TRBJ1-2
cdr3_aa: CASRGGGLGYTF
cdr3_nt: TGTGCCAGCAGGGGGGGAGGGCTCGGCTACACCTTC

v_call: TRBV16
d_call: .
clone_size: .
cdr3_length: 20
j_call: TRBJ2-4
cdr3_aa: CASSQFILGRDTLAKNIQYF
cdr3_nt: TGTGCCAGCAGCCAATTCATTCTAGGGAGGGACACACTAGCCAAAAACATTCAGTACTTC

v_call: TRBV19
d_call: .
clone_size: .
cdr3_length: 15
j_call: TRBJ1-5
cdr3_aa: CASSMIRQGNQPQHF
cdr3_nt: TGTGCCAGTAGTATGATTAGGCAGGGGAATCAGCCCCAGCATTTT

v_call: TRBV15
d_call: TRBD1
clone_size: .
cdr3_length: 15
j_call: TRBJ2-5
cdr3_aa: CATSRVTGRRETQYF
cdr3_nt: TGTGCCACCAGCAGAGTGACAGGGCGGCGGGAGACCCAGTACTTC

v_call: TRBV28
d_call: .
clone_size: once
cdr3_length: 12
j_call: TRBJ2-7
cdr3_aa: CASRTQAYEQYF
cdr3_nt: TGTGCCAGCAGGACACAGGCCTACGAGCAGTACTTC

v_call: TRBV29-1
d_call: .
clone_size: .
cdr3_length: 12
j_call: TRBJ2-3
cdr3_aa: CSVEGGGDTQYF
cdr3_nt: TGCAGCGTTGAAGGTGGCGGAGATACGCAGTATTTT

v_call: TRBV19
d_call: .
clone_size: .
cdr3_length: 14
j_call: TRBJ2-3
cdr3_aa: CASKGGDLTDTQYF
cdr3_nt: TGTGCCAGTAAGGGGGGGGACCTTACAGATACGCAGTATTTT

v_call: TRBV11-2
d_call: TRBD1
clone_size: .
cdr3_length: 14
j_call: TRBJ1-4
cdr3_aa: CASNNEGTEEKLFF
cdr3_nt: TGTGCCAGCAACAATGAGGGGACAGAAGAAAAACTGTTTTTT

v_call: TRBV7-3
d_call: TRBD2
clone_size: few
cdr3_length: 15
j_call: TRBJ2-1
cdr3_aa: CASSLSGGLYNEQFF
cdr3_nt: TGTGCCAGCTCCCTCAGCGGGGGCTTATACAATGAGCAGTTCTTC

v_call: TRBV7-9
d_call: TRBD1
clone_size: .
cdr3_length: 17
j_call: TRBJ2-4
cdr3_aa: CASTPSGQGKAKNIQYF
cdr3_nt: TGTGCCAGCACCCCCTCAGGACAGGGGAAGGCCAAAAACATTCAGTACTTC

v_call: TRBV10-1
d_call: TRBD2
clone_size: .
cdr3_length: 16
j_call: TRBJ2-3
cdr3_aa: CASSTGTSGGTDTQYF
cdr3_nt: TGCGCCAGCAGTACCGGGACTAGCGGGGGCACAGATACGCAGTATTTT

v_call: TRBV18
d_call: .
clone_size: .
cdr3_length: 12
j_call: TRBJ2-1
cdr3_aa: CASSPPVGEQFF
cdr3_nt: TGTGCCAGCTCACCACCGGTCGGTGAGCAGTTCTTC

v_call: TRBV5-1
d_call: TRBD2
clone_size: .
cdr3_length: 15
j_call: TRBJ2-3
cdr3_aa: CASSLGAGGTDTQYF
cdr3_nt: TGCGCCAGCAGCTTGGGGGCGGGAGGCACAGATACGCAGTATTTT

v_call: TRBV23-1
d_call: .
clone_size: .
cdr3_length: 18
j_call: TRBJ1-1
cdr3_aa: CASSHPGGGRRSNTEAFF
cdr3_nt: TGCGCCAGCAGTCACCCCGGGGGGGGACGCAGATCGAACACTGAAGCTTTCTTT

v_call: TRBV2
d_call: TRBD1
clone_size: .
cdr3_length: 12
j_call: TRBJ2-7
cdr3_aa: CASRQGAYEQYF
cdr3_nt: TGTGCCAGCCGACAGGGCGCCTACGAGCAGTACTTC

v_call: TRBV7-2
d_call: TRBD1
clone_size: .
cdr3_length: 14
j_call: TRBJ2-4
cdr3_aa: CASSPGTGRNIQYF
cdr3_nt: TGTGCCAGCAGCCCGGGGACAGGGAGAAACATTCAGTACTTC

v_call: TRBV29-1
d_call: .
clone_size: few
cdr3_length: 11
j_call: TRBJ1-1
cdr3_aa: CSVGQGGGAFF
cdr3_nt: TGCAGCGTTGGGCAGGGAGGAGGAGCTTTCTTT

v_call: TRBV19
d_call: TRBD2
clone_size: .
cdr3_length: 15
j_call: TRBJ2-2
cdr3_aa: CARDDRASGSGELFF
cdr3_nt: TGTGCCAGAGATGATCGGGCTAGCGGGTCCGGGGAGCTGTTTTTT

v_call: TRBV7-8
d_call: .
clone_size: once
cdr3_length: 14
j_call: TRBJ1-1
cdr3_aa: CASISREANTEAFF
cdr3_nt: TGTGCCAGCATCTCCCGAGAAGCAAACACTGAAGCTTTCTTT

v_call: TRBV10-3
d_call: .
clone_size: .
cdr3_length: 14
j_call: TRBJ1-6
cdr3_aa: CAITQDMGNSPLHF
cdr3_nt: TGTGCCATCACTCAGGACATGGGAAATTCACCCCTCCACTTT

v_call: TRBV3-1/TRBV3-2
d_call: .
clone_size: .
cdr3_length: 10
j_call: TRBJ1-1
cdr3_aa: CASSRGDFFF
cdr3_nt: TGTGCCAGCAGCCGGGGGGACTTCTTCTTT

v_call: TRBV18
d_call: .
clone_size: .
cdr3_length: 15
j_call: TRBJ1-6
cdr3_aa: CASSPILGANSPLHF
cdr3_nt: TGTGCCAGCTCACCTATCCTTGGAGCTAATTCACCCCTCCACTTT

v_call: TRBV4-2
d_call: TRBD2
clone_size: .
cdr3_length: 16
j_call: TRBJ2-2
cdr3_aa: CASSQDRGEVAGELFF
cdr3_nt: TGTGCCAGCAGCCAAGATCGGGGGGAGGTAGCCGGGGAGCTGTTTTTT

v_call: TRBV3-1/TRBV3-2
d_call: .
clone_size: .
cdr3_length: 15
j_call: TRBJ2-7
cdr3_aa: CASSPPAPHSREQYF
cdr3_nt: TGTGCCAGCAGCCCTCCCGCGCCCCACTCGAGGGAGCAGTACTTC